The present T cell receptor (beta chain) was sequenced within a study of blood T cell repertoires in COVID-19. Repertoires were generated with immunoSEQ multiplex PCR, while TCRdb's copy carries only in-frame clones and drops some. There are some 99,000 clones in the sample; around 82% occur only once, and approximately 7% lies in the top ten. J lost 8 bases, V lost 5 bases, and 9 bases had no gene match. CDR3 length: 15 residues. From germline, CDR1 is LNHDA and CDR2 SQIVND (reference sequence). This TCR was recovered from a woman in her fifties or sixties with acute or convalescent COVID-19. Sequenced sample: peripheral blood. The genes are TRBV19 and TRBJ1-4; 9 bases are a match to TRBD1. The CDR3, as DNA: TGTGCCAGTAGTGTAACAGGGGGCGGAGGCGAAAAACTGTTTTTT. This gives the protein CASSVTGGGGEKLFF.